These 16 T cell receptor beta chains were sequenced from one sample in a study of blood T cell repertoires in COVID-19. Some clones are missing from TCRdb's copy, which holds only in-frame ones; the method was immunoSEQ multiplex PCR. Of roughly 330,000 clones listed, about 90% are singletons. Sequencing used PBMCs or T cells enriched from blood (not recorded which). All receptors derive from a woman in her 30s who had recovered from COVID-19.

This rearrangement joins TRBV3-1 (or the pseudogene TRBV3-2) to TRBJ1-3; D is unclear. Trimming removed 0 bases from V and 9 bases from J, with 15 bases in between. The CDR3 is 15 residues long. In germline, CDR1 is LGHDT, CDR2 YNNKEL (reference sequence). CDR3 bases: TGTGCCAGCAGCCAAGATATGACACGAATATCCACCATATATTTT. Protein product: CASSQDMTRISTIYF.

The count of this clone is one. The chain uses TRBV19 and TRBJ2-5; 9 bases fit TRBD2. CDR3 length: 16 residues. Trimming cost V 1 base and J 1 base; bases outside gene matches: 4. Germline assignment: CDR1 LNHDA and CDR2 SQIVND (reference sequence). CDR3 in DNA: TGTGCCAGTAGTATAGGAGCGGGGGGCGCCCAAGAGACCCAGTACTTC. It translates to CASSIGAGGAQETQYF.

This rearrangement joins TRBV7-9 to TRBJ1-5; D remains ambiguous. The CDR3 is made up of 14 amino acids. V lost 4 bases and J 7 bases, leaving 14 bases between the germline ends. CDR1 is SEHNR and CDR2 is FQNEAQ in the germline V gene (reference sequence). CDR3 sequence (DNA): TGTGCCAGCAGCTACTCAGGTGGCAGGCAGCCCCAGCATTTT. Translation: CASSYSGGRQPQHF.

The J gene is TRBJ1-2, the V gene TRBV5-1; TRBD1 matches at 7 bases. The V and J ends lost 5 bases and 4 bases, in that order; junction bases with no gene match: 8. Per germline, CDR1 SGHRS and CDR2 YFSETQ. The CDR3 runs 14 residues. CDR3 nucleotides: TGCGCCAGCAGTACCGGGACAGCCCTCTATGGCTACACCTTC. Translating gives CASSTGTALYGYTF.

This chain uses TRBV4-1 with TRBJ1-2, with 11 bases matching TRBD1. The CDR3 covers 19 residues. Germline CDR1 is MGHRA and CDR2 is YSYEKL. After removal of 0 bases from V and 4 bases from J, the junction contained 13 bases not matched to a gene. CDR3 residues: CASSQDRPFRDRGGYGYTF. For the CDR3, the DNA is TGCGCCAGCAGCCAAGATCGGCCCTTCCGGGACAGGGGGGGCTATGGCTACACCTTC.

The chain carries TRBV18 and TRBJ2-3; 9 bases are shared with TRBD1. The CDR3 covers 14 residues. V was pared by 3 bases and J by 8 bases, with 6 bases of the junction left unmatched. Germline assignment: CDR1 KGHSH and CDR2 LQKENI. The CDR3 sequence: CASSPTDRGATQYF. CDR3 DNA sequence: TGTGCCAGCTCACCGACCGACAGGGGGGCTACGCAGTATTTT.

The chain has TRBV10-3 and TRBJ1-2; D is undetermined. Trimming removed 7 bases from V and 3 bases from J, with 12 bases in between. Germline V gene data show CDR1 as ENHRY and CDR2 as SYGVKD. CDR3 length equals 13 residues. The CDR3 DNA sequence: TGTGCCATCACCCCCGAGGTGGACTATGGCTACACCTTC. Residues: CAITPEVDYGYTF.

CDR3 DNA: TGTGCCAGCAGTTTTAATCTAGGGGCCAGGGGGGTCTATGGCTACACCTTC. Protein: CASSFNLGARGVYGYTF. The chain recombines TRBV27 with TRBJ1-2, with 7 bases fitting TRBD1. Germline V gives CDR1 MNHEY, CDR2 SMNVEV (reference sequence). The V segment lost 3 bases and the J segment 4 bases; nucleotides outside the gene matches: 14. The CDR3 runs 17 residues.

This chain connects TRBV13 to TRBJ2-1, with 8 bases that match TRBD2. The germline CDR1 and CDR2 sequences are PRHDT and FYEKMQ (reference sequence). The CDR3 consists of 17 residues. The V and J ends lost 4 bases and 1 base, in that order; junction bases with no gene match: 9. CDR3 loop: CASSSYGGAGSYNEQFF. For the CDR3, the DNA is TGTGCCAGCAGCTCGTACGGGGGGGCCGGGTCCTACAATGAGCAGTTCTTC. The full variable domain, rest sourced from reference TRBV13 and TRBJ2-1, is AAGVIQSPRHLIKEKRETATLKCYPIPRHDTVYWYQQGPGQDPQFLISFYEKMQSDKGSIPDRFSAQQFSDYHSELNMSSLELGDSALYFCASSSYGGAGSYNEQFFGPGTRLTVL.

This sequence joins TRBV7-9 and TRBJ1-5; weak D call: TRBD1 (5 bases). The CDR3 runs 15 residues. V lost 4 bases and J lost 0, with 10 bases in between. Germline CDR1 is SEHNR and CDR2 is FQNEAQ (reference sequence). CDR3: CASSSTAYSNQPQHF. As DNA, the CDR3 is TGTGCCAGCAGCTCGACAGCATATAGCAATCAGCCCCAGCATTTT.

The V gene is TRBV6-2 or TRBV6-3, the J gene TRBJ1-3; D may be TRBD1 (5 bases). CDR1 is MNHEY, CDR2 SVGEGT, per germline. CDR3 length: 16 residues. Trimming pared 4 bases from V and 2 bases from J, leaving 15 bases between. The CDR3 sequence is CASSWLRGGAGNTIYF. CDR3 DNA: TGTGCCAGCAGTTGGCTGAGGGGAGGAGCTGGAAACACCATATATTTT.

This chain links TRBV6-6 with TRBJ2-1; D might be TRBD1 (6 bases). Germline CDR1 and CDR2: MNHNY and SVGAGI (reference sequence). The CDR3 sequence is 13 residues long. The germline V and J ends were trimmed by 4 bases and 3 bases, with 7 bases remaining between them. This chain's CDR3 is CASSSGHYNEQFF. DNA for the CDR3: TGTGCCAGCAGTTCGGGACACTACAATGAGCAGTTCTTC.

Written as DNA, the CDR3 is TGTGCCAGCAGCTTGACTCTTAGTGAGCAGTTCTTC. Encoded protein: CASSLTLSEQFF. The chain recombines TRBV7-2 with TRBJ2-1; D not certain. CDR3 length: 12 residues. V lost 3 bases and J 9 bases, leaving 9 bases between the germline ends. Per germline, CDR1 SGHTA and CDR2 FQGNSA. Filled out from reference TRBV7-2 and TRBJ2-1, the complete variable domain reads GAGVSQSPSNKVTEKGKDVELRCDPISGHTALYWYRQSLGQGLEFLIYFQGNSAPDKSGLPSDRFSAERTGGSVSTLTIQRTQQEDSAVYLCASSLTLSEQFFGPGTRLTVL.

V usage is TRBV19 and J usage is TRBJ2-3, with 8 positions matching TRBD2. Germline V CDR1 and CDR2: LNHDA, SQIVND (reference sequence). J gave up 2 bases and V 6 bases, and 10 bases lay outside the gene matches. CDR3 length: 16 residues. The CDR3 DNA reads TGTGCCAGTAGGACGGCCGGGACTAGACCCACAGATACGCAGTATTTT. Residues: CASRTAGTRPTDTQYF.

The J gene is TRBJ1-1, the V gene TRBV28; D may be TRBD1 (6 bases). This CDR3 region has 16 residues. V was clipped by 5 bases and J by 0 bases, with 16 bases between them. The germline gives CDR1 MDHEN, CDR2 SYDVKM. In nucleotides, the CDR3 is TGTGCCAGCAGTGAGCCCCGACAGGCGATGAACACTGAAGCTTTCTTT. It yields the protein CASSEPRQAMNTEAFF.

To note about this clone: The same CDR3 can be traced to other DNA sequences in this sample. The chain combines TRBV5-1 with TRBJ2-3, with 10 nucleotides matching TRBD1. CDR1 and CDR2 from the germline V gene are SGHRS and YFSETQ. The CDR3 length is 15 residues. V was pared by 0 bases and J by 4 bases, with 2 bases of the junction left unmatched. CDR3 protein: CASSLGTGGADTQYF. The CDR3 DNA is TGCGCCAGCAGCTTGGGGACAGGGGGGGCAGATACGCAGTATTTT.